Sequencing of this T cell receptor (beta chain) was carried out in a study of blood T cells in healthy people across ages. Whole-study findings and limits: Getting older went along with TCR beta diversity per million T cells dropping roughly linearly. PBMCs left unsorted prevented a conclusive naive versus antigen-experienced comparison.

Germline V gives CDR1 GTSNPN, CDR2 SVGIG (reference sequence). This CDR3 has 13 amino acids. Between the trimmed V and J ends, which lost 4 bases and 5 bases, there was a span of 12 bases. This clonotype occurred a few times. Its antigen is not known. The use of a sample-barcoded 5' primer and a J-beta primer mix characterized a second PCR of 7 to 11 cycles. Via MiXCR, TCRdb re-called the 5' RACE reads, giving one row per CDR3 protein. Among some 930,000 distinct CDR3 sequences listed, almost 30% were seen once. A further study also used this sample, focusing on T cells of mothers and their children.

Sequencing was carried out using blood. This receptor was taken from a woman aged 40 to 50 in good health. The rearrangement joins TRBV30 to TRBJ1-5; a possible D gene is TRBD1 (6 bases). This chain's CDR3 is CAWTRDTDQPQHF. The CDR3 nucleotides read TGTGCCTGGACCCGGGACACCGATCAGCCCCAGCATTTT. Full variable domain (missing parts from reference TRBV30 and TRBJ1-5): SQTIHQWPATLVQPVGSPLSLECTVEGTSNPNLYWYRQAAGRGLQLLFYSVGIGQISSEVPQNLSASRPQDRQFILSSKKLLLSDSGFYLCAWTRDTDQPQHFGDGTRLSIL.